The present TCR beta chain was sequenced within a study of blood T cell repertoires in COVID-19. The germline V gene encodes CDR1 SEHNR and CDR2 FQNEAQ (reference sequence). The J segment lost 1 base and the V segment lost 7 bases, leaving 4 bases of the junction unmatched. The CDR3 covers 14 residues. Using immunoSEQ multiplex PCR, the repertoire was profiled, and TCRdb retains in-frame clones only, with some absent. The table includes 69,000 or so clones, approximately 80% detected once. This sequence originates from a man aged 50-59 years with COVID-19, enrolled during active disease. The rearrangement uses TRBV7-9 and TRBJ2-1; 7 bases match TRBD2. The sequencing input was peripheral blood. The CDR3 nucleotides read TGTGCCAGCAACGACGGGGGGTCCTACAATGAGCAGTTCTTC. Translating it yields CASNDGGSYNEQFF.